This paragraph reports one TCR beta chain. This clonotype has just a few counts. The clone's antigen remains unknown. No qualities accompany the bases; no much larger clone lies one base away. The sample's treatment or condition label, in plain terms: live attenuated yellow fever vaccine strain. At each blood-draw timepoint, two biological replicates of bulk PBMCs were collected. PBMCs were isolated from peripheral blood using a standard Ficoll-Paque protocol. TriZol was used to extract RNA from bulk PBMCs, from CD4 and CD8 fractions, and from dextramer-positive and dextramer-negative fractions. The germline V gene specifies SGHRS as CDR1 and YFSETQ as CDR2. Trimming takes 6 bases off V and 0 bases off J; junction bases not matched to a gene: 4. The CDR3 has 14 amino acids, counting the end cysteine and phenylalanine. Here the CDR3 DNA is all that survives: 42 bases in frame from base 1. This sample is part of a study of T cells after yellow fever vaccination (dated by TCRdb to the late 2010s). Notes on the research overall: The SMART-Seq v4 Ultra Low Input RNA kit was used to prepare libraries from fractions with low cell numbers. Two healthy male donors, one aged 18 to 30 and one aged 30 to 40 years, made up the cohort. Blood was drawn at multiple timepoints before and after primary and secondary immunization, with bulk PBMC replicates and cell subsets isolated. Bulk TCR alpha and beta repertoires were sequenced longitudinally to track T-cell clones before and after primary and booster YFV17D yellow fever vaccination.

These reads were obtained on an Illumina NovaSeq 6000. TCR cDNA was synthesized by 5'RACE template switching, through which a universal primer site and unique molecular identifiers were introduced. cDNA synthesis was primed from both the TCR alpha and TCR beta constant segments. Library amplification used two PCR steps, and the second PCR step added sample barcodes and sequencing adapters. Sequencing of libraries was done on Illumina HiSeq 2500 (2x100 bp) or NovaSeq (2x150 bp). Per the authors' processing: Demultiplexing of reads and collapsing into UMI consensus sequences were performed with MIGEC, and V(D)J alignment was carried out with MiXCR. Clonotypes responding to the vaccine were identified with edgeR on replicate PBMC samples, with the criteria of FDR below 0.01 and a log2 fold change above 5 up to day 15. Each bulk clonotype was labeled CD4 or CD8 based on which sequenced repertoire, CD4 or CD8, contained the clonotype at higher abundance. Clones were called with MiXCR by TCRdb after fastp trimmed the public reads at Q25, and only in-frame beta chains were retained. Rows with one shared CDR3 protein collapse into an entry with the most common genes and DNA. The V and J calls, along with clone size, are taken from TCRdb and not from the paper's own processing. The sample has about 300,000 distinct CDR3 sequences on record, 3.5% to 4.5% of them singletons. Of the sample, 20% to 30% is held by the ten largest clones.

General study outcomes and caveats: Because abundant contaminating clonotypes from the bulk population could be contained in FACS-sorted repertoires, computational filtering was required. A small share of clonotypes occurred in both CD4 and CD8 compartments, likely arising from convergent recombination. After the booster, most clones that had expanded after primary vaccination were detected again (approximately 95% of CD4 and around 88% of CD8), suggesting broad maintenance of memory. The secondary T-cell response was weaker than the primary response but faster, peaking on day 5 instead of day 15. Because the study included only two donors, the extent to which the findings can be generalized is limited.

The TCR was taken from a young man who received the YFV17D yellow fever vaccine. Material: PBMCs, obtained 5 days after the yellow fever booster vaccination. The chain joins TRBV5-1 to TRBJ1-1, with TRBD1 identical over 8 junction bases. CDR3 loop: CASNRGAMNTEAFF. In nucleotide form, the sequence is TGCGCCAGCAACAGGGGGGCAATGAACACTGAAGCTTTCTTT.